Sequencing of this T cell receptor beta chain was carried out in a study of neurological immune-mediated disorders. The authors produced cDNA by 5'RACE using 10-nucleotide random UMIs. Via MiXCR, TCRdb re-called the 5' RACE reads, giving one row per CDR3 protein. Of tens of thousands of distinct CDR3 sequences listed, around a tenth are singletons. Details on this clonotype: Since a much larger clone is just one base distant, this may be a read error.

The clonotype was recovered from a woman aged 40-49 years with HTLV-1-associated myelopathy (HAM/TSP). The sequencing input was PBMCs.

As DNA, the CDR3 is TGCGCCAGCATCTTCGAACAGGGGACTGAAGCTTTCTTT. Its protein is CASIFEQGTEAFF. The V and J genes are TRBV5-1 and TRBJ1-1; 7 bases match TRBD1. Germline V gives CDR1 SGHRS, CDR2 YFSETQ. Germline trimming cut 6 bases from V and 5 bases from J; bases unmatched to any gene: 7. The CDR3 consists of 13 residues.